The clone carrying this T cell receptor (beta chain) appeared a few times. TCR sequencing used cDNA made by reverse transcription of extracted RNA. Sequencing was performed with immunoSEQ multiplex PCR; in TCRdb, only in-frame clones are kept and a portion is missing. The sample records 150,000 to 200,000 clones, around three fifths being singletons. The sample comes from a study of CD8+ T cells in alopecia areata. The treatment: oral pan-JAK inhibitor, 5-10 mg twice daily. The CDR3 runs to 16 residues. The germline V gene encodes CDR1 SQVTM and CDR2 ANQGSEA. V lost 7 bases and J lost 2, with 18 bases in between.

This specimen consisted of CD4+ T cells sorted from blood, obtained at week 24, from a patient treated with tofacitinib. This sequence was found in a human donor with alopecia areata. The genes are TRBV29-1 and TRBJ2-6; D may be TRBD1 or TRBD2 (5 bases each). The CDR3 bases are TGCAGCGCTGCCCTCGGGACCGTTGCTGGGGCCAACGTCCTGACTTTC. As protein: CSAALGTVAGANVLTF. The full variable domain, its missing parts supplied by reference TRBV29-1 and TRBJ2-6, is SAVISQKPSRDICQRGTSLTIQCQVDSQVTMMFWYRQQPGQSLTLIATANQGSEATYESGFVIDKFPISRPNLTFSTLTVSNMSPEDSSIYLCSAALGTVAGANVLTFGAGSRLTVL.